This TCR beta chain was retrieved from a study of glioma-infiltrating T cells after dendritic cell vaccination. Study overall: Autologous tumor lysate was loaded overnight onto monocyte-derived dendritic cells grown approximately seven days with IL-4 and GM-CSF.

The CDR3 covers 16 residues. The V gene lost 0 bases and the J gene lost 6 bases, with 14 bases spanning the gap. The germline V gene has CDR1 MGHRA and CDR2 YSYEKL. Input was approximately 2.2 ug genomic DNA, or all available if less. Some clones are missing from TCRdb's copy, which holds only in-frame ones; the method was immunoSEQ multiplex PCR. The sample shows over 70,000 clones, roughly four fifths of them seen only once. The starting material was blood, obtained before dendritic cell vaccination. The sequence came from a human donor with glioblastoma. The rearrangement joins TRBV4-1 to TRBJ2-2; tentatively, D is TRBD1 (6 bases). CDR3 in amino acids: CASSQEEGKGAGELFF. CDR3 nucleotides: TGCGCCAGCAGCCAAGAAGAGGGGAAGGGGGCCGGGGAGCTGTTTTTT.